Presented here are 20 T cell receptor beta chains from one specimen sequenced in a study of shared clonotypes between healthy human individuals (TCRdb year 2020). The library came from the immunoSEQ multiplex PCR assay. The table comes from immuneACCESS by way of TCRdb, which keeps in-frame sequences with V and J called. Part of the clones is missing from these tables; in studies checked, under half for an unresolved V gene and the rest for unknown reasons. The sample table contains under 2.5 million clones; only one count was recorded for 92% of them. The ten largest clones add up to around 0.35% of the sample. Sequences were obtained from naive CD4+ T cells from PBMCs. What this sample's cell subset or site label stands for: CD45RA+ positively selected. These receptors came from a man aged 18-30 years in good health. Some clones in this sample may be carry-over from other donors' samples.

The chain links TRBV7-2 to TRBJ2-1; D gene uncertain. There are 16 residues in the CDR3. Germline loops: CDR1 SGHTA, CDR2 FQGNSA. Trimming stripped 3 bases from V and 5 bases from J, with 17 bases between. The CDR3 loop reads CASSFVGPSRNNEQFF. Here the CDR3 DNA reads TGTGCCAGCAGCTTTGTCGGGCCTTCGAGGAACAATGAGCAGTTCTTC. The full variable domain, its missing parts supplied by reference TRBV7-2 and TRBJ2-1, is GAGVSQSPSNKVTEKGKDVELRCDPISGHTALYWYRQSLGQGLEFLIYFQGNSAPDKSGLPSDRFSAERTGGSVSTLTIQRTQQEDSAVYLCASSFVGPSRNNEQFFGPGTRLTVL.

In the case of this clone: Other nucleotide sequences in the sample specify the same CDR3. The rearrangement links TRBV28 to TRBJ2-2; D is uncertain. Germline V gene data show CDR1 as MDHEN and CDR2 as SYDVKM. The CDR3 spans 15 residues. Trimming cost V 3 bases and J 0 bases, with 8 bases left between them. The CDR3 here is CASSFASANTGELFF. The CDR3, as DNA: TGTGCCAGCAGTTTTGCCAGTGCGAACACCGGGGAGCTGTTTTTT.

The count of this clone is one. This sample includes further DNA sequences coding for the same CDR3. The chain has TRBV5-1 and TRBJ1-3, with no clear D. Germline CDR1 is SGHRS and CDR2 is YFSETQ. This CDR3 contains 14 residues. V was shortened by 0 bases and J by 2 bases, with 6 bases between the two germline ends. CDR3 sequence reads: CASSLEGTGNTIYF. Here the CDR3 DNA reads TGCGCCAGCAGCTTGGAAGGGACTGGAAACACCATATATTTT.

The rearrangement joins TRBV7-6 to TRBJ2-7, with 9 bases lining up with TRBD1. CDR1 and CDR2 (germline): SGHVS, FNYEAQ. The V gene end was trimmed by 1 base and the J gene end by 4 bases; junction bases not matched to a gene: 17. This CDR3 contains 19 residues. CDR3 in DNA: TGTGCCAGCAGCTTAGGGCGGGACAGGGCTTGGGTGCGGCCTTACGAGCAGTACTTC. Protein product: CASSLGRDRAWVRPYEQYF.

The chain couples TRBV28 to TRBJ1-2, with D hard to call. Germline CDR1 reads MDHEN; CDR2 reads SYDVKM. The CDR3 is 13 residues long. V was clipped by 5 bases and J by 7 bases, with 14 bases between them. In DNA form, the CDR3 reads TGTGCCAGCAGTAAACACAATGCAGGTGGCTACACCTTC. Protein sequence: CASSKHNAGGYTF.

This clone was seen just once. This sequence joins TRBV27 and TRBJ2-2; a possible D gene is TRBD1 (6 bases). The V gene's germline CDR1 is MNHEY and CDR2 SMNVEV (reference sequence). V lost 0 bases to trimming and J lost 6 bases, with 11 bases between them. The length of the CDR3 is 15 residues. This chain's CDR3 is CASSLSWAGAGELFF. CDR3 coding DNA: TGTGCCAGCAGTTTATCGTGGGCAGGGGCCGGGGAGCTGTTTTTT.

The rearrangement links TRBV6-1 to TRBJ2-2; D gene uncertain. Germline V lookup: CDR1 MNHNS, CDR2 SASEGT. V dropped 1 base and J dropped 3 bases, with 18 bases sitting between them. The CDR3 is 18 residues long. The DNA for the CDR3 is TGTGCCAGCAGTGAAGTAGGGCATCCGAGGCCGCACACCGGGGAGCTGTTTTTT. Translated: CASSEVGHPRPHTGELFF.

The J gene is TRBJ1-4, the V gene TRBV7-6; D is undetermined. Germline CDR1 SGHVS, CDR2 FNYEAQ. The CDR3 totals 13 residues. V was pared by 2 bases and J by 2 bases, with 3 bases between. In DNA, the CDR3 is TGTGCCAGCAGCTTAAGGACTAATGAAAAACTGTTTTTT. Protein product: CASSLRTNEKLFF. The whole variable domain, remainder taken from reference TRBV7-6 and TRBJ1-4, is GAGVSQSPRYKVTKRGQDVALRCDPISGHVSLYWYRQALGQGPEFLTYFNYEAQQDKSGLPNDRFSAERPEGSISTLTIQRTEQRDSAMYRCASSLRTNEKLFFGSGTQLSVL.

The chain recombines TRBV4-1 with TRBJ2-3, with TRBD2 identical over 10 bases. There are 16 residues in the CDR3. Germline lookup yields CDR1 MGHRA and CDR2 YSYEKL. The junction had 7 bases not matched to a gene; V was cut back by 4 bases and J by 3 bases. DNA of the CDR3: TGCGCCAGCAGCCTGGGGACTAGCGTTGGGACAGATACGCAGTATTTT. Translating gives CASSLGTSVGTDTQYF.

The chain uses TRBV28 and TRBJ1-6; TRBD1 matches 9 bases. In germline, CDR1 is MDHEN, CDR2 SYDVKM. The junction had 9 bases not matched to a gene; V was cut back by 6 bases and J by 9 bases. The CDR3 spans 15 residues. CDR3 in DNA: TGTGCCAGCAGCCGGCCGGGACAGGGCCGTTCACCCCTCCACTTT. It codes for CASSRPGQGRSPLHF.

The J gene is TRBJ2-1, the V gene TRBV7-2; D is ambiguous. This CDR3 comprises 15 residues. Germline-derived CDR1 and CDR2 are SGHTA and FQGNSA. V shed 3 bases and J shed 3 bases, with 12 bases lying between them. The CDR3: CASSFPRSDYNEQFF. The CDR3 DNA sequence: TGTGCCAGCAGCTTCCCTCGGAGCGACTACAATGAGCAGTTCTTC.

The rearrangement joins TRBV5-1 to TRBJ2-3; TRBD2 matches 8 bases. Per the germline V gene, CDR1 is SGHRS and CDR2 is YFSETQ. The length of the CDR3 is 16 residues. J lost 0 bases, V lost 3 bases, and 6 bases had no gene match. CDR3 sequence reads: CASSSTSGLSTDTQYF. As DNA, the CDR3 is TGCGCCAGCAGCTCAACTAGCGGACTGAGCACAGATACGCAGTATTTT.

As concerns this clone: This may stem from a read error, because a much larger clone lies one nucleotide away. This specimen includes other DNA sequences encoding the same CDR3. This rearrangement joins TRBV5-1 to TRBJ2-1; 7 nucleotides line up with TRBD2. V lost 0 bases to trimming and J lost 3 bases; unmatched junction nucleotides: 3. CDR3 length: 15 amino acids. CDR1 is SGHRS, CDR2 YFSETQ, per germline. The CDR3 DNA reads as TGCGCCAGCAGCTTGGGCCTAGCGGACTACAATGAGCAGTTCTTC. This translates into CASSLGLADYNEQFF.

The chain uses TRBV27 and TRBJ1-2; TRBD1 aligns across 9 bases. Germline V CDR1 and CDR2: MNHEY, SMNVEV (reference sequence). The V gene end was trimmed by 5 bases and the J gene end by 2 bases; junction bases not matched to a gene: 9. This CDR3 has 16 amino acids. The CDR3, as DNA: TGTGCCAGCAGTAGTTTTTTTGACAGGGGGAACTATGGCTACACCTTC. Its protein is CASSSFFDRGNYGYTF.

This chain connects TRBV5-1 to TRBJ2-2; D is unclear. The CDR3 is made up of 16 amino acids. The germline CDR1 and CDR2 sequences are SGHRS and YFSETQ. The germline V and J ends were trimmed by 4 bases and 3 bases, with 16 bases remaining between them. The CDR3 reads CASSLGQDGYTGELFF. DNA of the CDR3: TGCGCCAGCAGCCTAGGTCAGGACGGCTACACCGGGGAGCTGTTTTTT. The whole variable domain, remainder taken from reference TRBV5-1 and TRBJ2-2, is KAGVTQTPRYLIKTRGQQVTLSCSPISGHRSVSWYQQTPGQGLQFLFEYFSETQRNKGNFPGRFSGRQFSNSRSEMNVSTLELGDSALYLCASSLGQDGYTGELFFGEGSRLTVL.

The V and J genes are TRBV6-6 and TRBJ1-2, with TRBD1 matching 7 bases. The germline CDR1 and CDR2 sequences are MNHNY and SVGAGI (reference sequence). Trimming took 6 bases from V and 6 from J; bases not matched to a gene: 10. The CDR3 runs to 14 residues. CDR3 DNA sequence: TGTGCCAGCAGCCGTCCACAGGGGAGAGATGGCTACACCTTC. It translates to CASSRPQGRDGYTF.

J is TRBJ2-4 and V is TRBV5-6; D is unclear. The V end lost 4 bases, the J end lost 12 bases, and 17 bases lay between the germline ends. The germline CDR1 and CDR2 sequences are SGHDT and YYEEEE. The CDR3 covers 13 residues. The CDR3 nucleotides are TGTGCCAGCAGCCTACTCCCGGCCGCCACTCAGTACTTC. Translation: CASSLLPAATQYF.

The chain recombines TRBV28 with TRBJ1-2, with 8 bases identical to TRBD1. The CDR3 length is 13 residues. From germline, CDR1 is MDHEN and CDR2 SYDVKM. V was pared by 6 bases and J by 4 bases, with 4 bases of the junction left unmatched. The CDR3 loop reads CASRSQGVYGYTF. In nucleotides, the CDR3 is TGTGCCAGCAGATCACAGGGGGTCTATGGCTACACCTTC.

The chain has TRBV5-4 and TRBJ1-1, with D possibly matching TRBD1 (6 bases). Germline values: CDR1 SGHNT, CDR2 YYREEE (reference sequence). The ends were cut back, 6 bases at V and 3 bases at J, with 15 bases in the middle. The CDR3 totals 14 residues. CDR3 sequence reads: CASTTGSRDTEAFF. CDR3 nucleotide sequence: TGTGCCAGCACCACAGGGAGTAGGGACACTGAAGCTTTCTTT.

V and J are TRBV10-3 and TRBJ2-5; 11 bases align to TRBD2. The closer fit of TRBJ2-7 to the DNA end suggests the J call may be wrong. The CDR3 covers 12 residues. Germline loops: CDR1 ENHRY, CDR2 SYGVKD. The CDR3: CATGTSGYEQYF. CDR3 DNA: TGTGCCACCGGGACTAGCGGCTACGAGCAGTACTTC.